The entry that follows covers one T cell receptor beta chain sequence. This sample was taken from a study of blood T cell repertoires in COVID-19. At the level of the study: COVID-19 samples from acute and convalescent phases originated in the United States, Italy and Spain. T cells, B-cell-depleted T cells, or PBMCs provided the cDNA or gDNA that served as material.

The data were produced by immunoSEQ multiplex PCR, yet TCRdb's version contains in-frame clones alone and is incomplete. The sample contains about 220,000 clones, roughly 87% of which appear only once. Germline V gene data show CDR1 as PRHDT and CDR2 as FYEKMQ (reference sequence). The V and J ends lost 8 bases and 7 bases, in that order; junction bases with no gene match: 8. CDR3 size: 15 residues. The V call is TRBV13, the J call TRBJ1-6; 10 nucleotides agree with TRBD1. What was sequenced was peripheral blood. The TCR originated in a man aged 40-50 years with active or convalescent COVID-19. The CDR3 DNA reads as TGTGCCAGCCTCGGGACAGGGGATTACAATTCACCCCTCCACTTT. It yields the protein CASLGTGDYNSPLHF.